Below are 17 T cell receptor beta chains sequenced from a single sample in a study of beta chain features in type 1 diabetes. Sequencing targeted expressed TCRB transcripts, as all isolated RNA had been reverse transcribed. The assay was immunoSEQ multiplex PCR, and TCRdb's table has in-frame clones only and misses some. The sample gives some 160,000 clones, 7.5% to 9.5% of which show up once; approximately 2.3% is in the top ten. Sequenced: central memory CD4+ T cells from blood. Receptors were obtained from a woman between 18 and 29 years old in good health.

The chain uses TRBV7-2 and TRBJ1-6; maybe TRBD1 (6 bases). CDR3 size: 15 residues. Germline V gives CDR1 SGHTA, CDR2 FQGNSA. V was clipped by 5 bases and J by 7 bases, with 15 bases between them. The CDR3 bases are TGTGCCAGCAGCCCAAACAGGGTGAGGAATTCACCCCTCCACTTT. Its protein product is CASSPNRVRNSPLHF.

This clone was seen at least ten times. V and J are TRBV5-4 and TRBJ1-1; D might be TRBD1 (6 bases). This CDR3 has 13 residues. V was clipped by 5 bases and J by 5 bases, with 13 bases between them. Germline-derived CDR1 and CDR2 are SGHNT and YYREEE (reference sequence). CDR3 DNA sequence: TGTGCCAGCAGTACAGGGAAAGGGACTGAAGCTTTCTTT. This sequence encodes CASSTGKGTEAFF.

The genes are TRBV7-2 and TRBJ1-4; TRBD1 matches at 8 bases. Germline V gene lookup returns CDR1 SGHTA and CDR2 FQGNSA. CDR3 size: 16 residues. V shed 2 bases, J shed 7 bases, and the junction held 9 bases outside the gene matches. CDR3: CASSLSGTGGGEKLFF. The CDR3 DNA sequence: TGTGCCAGCAGCTTATCCGGGACAGGCGGGGGTGAAAAACTGTTTTTT. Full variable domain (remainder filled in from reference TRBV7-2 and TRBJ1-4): GAGVSQSPSNKVTEKGKDVELRCDPISGHTALYWYRQSLGQGLEFLIYFQGNSAPDKSGLPSDRFSAERTGGSVSTLTIQRTQQEDSAVYLCASSLSGTGGGEKLFFGSGTQLSVL.

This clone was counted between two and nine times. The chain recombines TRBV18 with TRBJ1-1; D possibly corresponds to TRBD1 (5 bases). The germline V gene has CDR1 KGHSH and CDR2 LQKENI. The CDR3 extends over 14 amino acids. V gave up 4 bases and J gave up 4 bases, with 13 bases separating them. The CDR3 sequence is CASSQGEVVTEAFF. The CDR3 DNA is TGTGCCAGCTCACAAGGGGAAGTCGTCACTGAAGCTTTCTTT.

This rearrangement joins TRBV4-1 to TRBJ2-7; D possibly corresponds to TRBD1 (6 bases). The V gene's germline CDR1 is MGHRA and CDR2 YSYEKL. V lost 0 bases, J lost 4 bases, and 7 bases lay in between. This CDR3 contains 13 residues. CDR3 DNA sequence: TGCGCCAGCAGCCAAGAACAGGGTTACGAGCAGTACTTC. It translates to CASSQEQGYEQYF.

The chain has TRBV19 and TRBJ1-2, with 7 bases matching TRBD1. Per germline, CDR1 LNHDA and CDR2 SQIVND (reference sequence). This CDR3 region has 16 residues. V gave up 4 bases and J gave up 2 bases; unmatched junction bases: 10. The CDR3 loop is CASSRDSRIGNYGYTF. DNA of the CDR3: TGTGCCAGTAGTAGGGACAGTCGAATTGGAAACTATGGCTACACCTTC.

The CDR3 is CASSFAGQGNTGELFF. The CDR3 bases are TGTGCCAGCAGCTTCGCGGGACAGGGCAACACCGGGGAGCTGTTTTTT. The chain uses TRBV11-2 and TRBJ2-2, with TRBD1 identical over 9 bases. Germline V gene sequence: CDR1 SGHAT, CDR2 FQNNGV. This CDR3 spans 16 amino acids. Losses at the gene ends were 3 bases for V and 2 bases for J; bases not matched to a gene: 4.

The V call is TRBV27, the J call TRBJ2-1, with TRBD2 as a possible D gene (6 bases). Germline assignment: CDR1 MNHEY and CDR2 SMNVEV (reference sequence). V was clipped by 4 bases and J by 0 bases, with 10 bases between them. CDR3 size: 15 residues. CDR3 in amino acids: CASSSRGISYNEQFF. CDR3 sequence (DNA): TGTGCCAGCAGTTCGCGGGGCATCTCCTACAATGAGCAGTTCTTC.

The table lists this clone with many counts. The CDR3 is CASSPNRAGTDTQYF. Written as DNA, the CDR3 is TGTGCCAGCTCACCCAACAGGGCGGGCACAGATACGCAGTATTTT. The chain links TRBV18 to TRBJ2-3; the D gene is possibly TRBD1 (6 bases). Germline V gene sequence: CDR1 KGHSH, CDR2 LQKENI. The CDR3 is made up of 15 amino acids. V lost 3 bases and J 1 base, leaving 11 bases between the germline ends. The whole variable domain, remainder taken from reference TRBV18 and TRBJ2-3, is NAGVMQNPRHLVRRRGQEARLRCSPMKGHSHVYWYRQLPEEGLKFMVYLQKENIIDESGMPKERFSAEFPKEGPSILRIQQVVRGDSAAYFCASSPNRAGTDTQYFGPGTRLTVL.

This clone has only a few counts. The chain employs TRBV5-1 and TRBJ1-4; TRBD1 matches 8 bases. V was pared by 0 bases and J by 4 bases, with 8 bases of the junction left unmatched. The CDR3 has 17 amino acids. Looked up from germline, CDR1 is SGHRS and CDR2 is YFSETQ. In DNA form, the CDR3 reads TGCGCCAGCAGCTTGGAACCAGGGGGCCTAAGTAATGAAAAACTGTTTTTT. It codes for CASSLEPGGLSNEKLFF.

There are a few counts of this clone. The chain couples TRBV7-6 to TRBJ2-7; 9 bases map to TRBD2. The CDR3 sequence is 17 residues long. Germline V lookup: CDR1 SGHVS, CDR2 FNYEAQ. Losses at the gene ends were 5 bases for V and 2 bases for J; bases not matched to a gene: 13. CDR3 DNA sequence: TGTGCCAGCAGCGCGACCAGTCTGGCGGGAGGGGCCTACGAGCAGTACTTC. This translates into CASSATSLAGGAYEQYF.

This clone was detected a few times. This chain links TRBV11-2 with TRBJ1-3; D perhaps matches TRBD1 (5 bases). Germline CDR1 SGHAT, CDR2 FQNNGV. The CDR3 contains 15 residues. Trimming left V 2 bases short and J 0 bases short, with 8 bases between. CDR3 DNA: TGTGCCAGCAGCTTAACAGGATTCTCTGGAAACACCATATATTTT. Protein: CASSLTGFSGNTIYF.

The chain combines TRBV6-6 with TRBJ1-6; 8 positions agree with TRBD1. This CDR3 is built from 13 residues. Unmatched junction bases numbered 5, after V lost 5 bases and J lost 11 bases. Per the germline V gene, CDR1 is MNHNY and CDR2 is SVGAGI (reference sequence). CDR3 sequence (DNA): TGTGCCAGCAGTGCTACAGGGGGAACACCCCTCCACTTT. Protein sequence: CASSATGGTPLHF.

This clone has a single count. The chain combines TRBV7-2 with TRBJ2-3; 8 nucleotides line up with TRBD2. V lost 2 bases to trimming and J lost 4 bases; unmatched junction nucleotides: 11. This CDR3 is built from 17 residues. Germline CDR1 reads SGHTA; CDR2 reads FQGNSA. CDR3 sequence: CASSLNGRALPADTQYF. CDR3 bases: TGTGCCAGCAGCTTAAACGGGAGGGCCCTTCCGGCAGATACGCAGTATTTT.

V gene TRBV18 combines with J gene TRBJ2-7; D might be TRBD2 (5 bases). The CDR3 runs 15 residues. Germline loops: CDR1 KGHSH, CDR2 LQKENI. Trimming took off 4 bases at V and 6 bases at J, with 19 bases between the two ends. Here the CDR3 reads CASSQTVGTLAEQYF. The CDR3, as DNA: TGTGCCAGCTCACAAACTGTAGGAACTCTAGCCGAGCAGTACTTC.

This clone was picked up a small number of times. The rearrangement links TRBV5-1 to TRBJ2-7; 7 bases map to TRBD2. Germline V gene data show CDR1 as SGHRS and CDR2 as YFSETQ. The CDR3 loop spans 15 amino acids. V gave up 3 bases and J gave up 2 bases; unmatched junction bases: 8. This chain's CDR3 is CASSWEGQGTYEQYF. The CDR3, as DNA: TGCGCCAGCAGCTGGGAGGGCCAGGGAACCTACGAGCAGTACTTC.

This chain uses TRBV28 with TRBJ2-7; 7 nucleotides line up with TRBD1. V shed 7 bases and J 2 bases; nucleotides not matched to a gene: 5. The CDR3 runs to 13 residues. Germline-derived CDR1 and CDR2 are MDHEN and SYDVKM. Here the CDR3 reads CASTGTAPYEQYF. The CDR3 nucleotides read TGTGCCAGCACTGGGACAGCTCCCTACGAGCAGTACTTC.